This T cell receptor beta chain was sequenced during a study of control samples from healthy donors and cancer patients. This CDR3 region has 17 residues. CDR1 and CDR2 from the germline V gene are MDHEN and SYDVKM. Trimming left V 6 bases short and J 1 base short, with 19 bases between. This table comes from immunoSEQ multiplex PCR, and its TCRdb copy is limited to in-frame clones, with some not included. The table includes 100,000 to 150,000 clones, roughly 92% detected once. The TCR was taken from a man aged 18 to 29 in good health. Input material: blood. V gene TRBV28 combines with J gene TRBJ2-4; D gene unclear. The CDR3 region is CASSRTEIWAAKNIQYF. The CDR3 region has the DNA TGTGCCAGCAGCCGCACCGAGATATGGGCCGCCAAAAACATTCAGTACTTC.